What follows are 27 T cell receptor beta chains derived from one specimen sequenced in a study of blood T cell repertoires in COVID-19. The method was immunoSEQ multiplex PCR; TCRdb's version includes in-frame clones alone and lacks a portion of them. This repertoire shows some 150,000 clones, 75% to 90% found once; its top ten account for approximately 8%. The sample consisted of peripheral blood. These receptors originate from a woman aged 55-69 years with COVID-19, enrolled during active disease.

This clone was counted once. This sequence joins TRBV4-2 and TRBJ2-4; D remains ambiguous. The CDR3 loop spans 16 amino acids. CDR1 is LGHNA, CDR2 YNFKEQ, per germline. V lost 0 bases, J lost 3 bases, and 12 bases lay in between. CDR3 region: CASSQERQWVKNIQYF. For the CDR3, the DNA is TGTGCCAGCAGCCAAGAGAGGCAGTGGGTCAAAAACATTCAGTACTTC.

V is TRBV5-6 and J is TRBJ2-1, with 12 nucleotides matching TRBD2. The CDR3 has 16 residues. CDR1 SGHDT and CDR2 YYEEEE come from the germline V gene. J gave up 9 bases and V 1 base, and 8 bases lay outside the gene matches. The CDR3 loop reads CASSLLSSGGAFEQFF. In nucleotides, the CDR3 is TGTGCCAGCAGCTTGTTGTCTAGCGGGGGGGCTTTTGAGCAGTTCTTC.

This clone appeared a single time. The chain is built from TRBV18 and TRBJ2-7; D may be TRBD2 (5 bases). The germline V gene encodes CDR1 KGHSH and CDR2 LQKENI. The CDR3 runs 15 residues. V gave up 4 bases and J gave up 2 bases, with 15 bases separating them. The CDR3 nucleotides are TGTGCCAGCTCACAAGTGTCGTCGGGGACCTACGAGCAGTACTTC. Its protein product is CASSQVSSGTYEQYF.

The CDR3 is CASSLLSRGWITGELFF. CDR3 nucleotides: TGTGCCAGCAGCCTTCTAAGTAGAGGCTGGATCACCGGGGAGCTGTTTTTT. V gene TRBV9 combines with J gene TRBJ2-2, with D unclear. The CDR3 contains 17 residues. Between the trimmed V and J ends, which lost 4 bases and 4 bases, there was a span of 20 bases. CDR1 and CDR2 from the germline V gene are SGDLS and YYNGEE. Looking up the rest from reference TRBV9 and TRBJ2-2 gives the full variable domain: DSGVTQTPKHLITATGQRVTLRCSPRSGDLSVYWYQQSLDQGLQFLIQYYNGEERAKGNILERFSAQQFPDLHSELNLSSLELGDSALYFCASSLLSRGWITGELFFGEGSRLTVL.

The chain links TRBV7-2 to TRBJ2-7; tentatively, D is TRBD2 (6 bases). The CDR3 contains 15 residues. Germline V gives CDR1 SGHTA, CDR2 FQGNSA. Trimming removed 1 base at V and 2 bases at J, with 12 bases between. In DNA, the CDR3 is TGTGCCAGCAGCTTAGATGGGACTGCCACCTACGAGCAGTACTTC. It encodes CASSLDGTATYEQYF.

The V call is TRBV9, the J call TRBJ2-1, with 8 bases identical to TRBD2. Trimming removed 3 bases from V and 0 bases from J; junction bases left unmatched: 2. Germline lookup yields CDR1 SGDLS and CDR2 YYNGEE. The CDR3 is 15 amino acids. The DNA of the CDR3 is TGTGCCAGCAGCGCCGCGGGGGGCTCCTACAATGAGCAGTTCTTC. It encodes CASSAAGGSYNEQFF.

The chain links TRBV7-8 to TRBJ1-5; 8 bases match TRBD1. The length of the CDR3 is 16 residues. Trimming at V came to 5 bases and at J to 3 bases, leaving 9 bases not matched to a gene. Germline CDR1 reads SGHVS; CDR2 reads FQNEAQ. Here the CDR3 reads CASSLTGDSLNQPQHF. CDR3 nucleotides: TGTGCCAGCAGCCTGACAGGGGATTCCCTCAATCAGCCCCAGCATTTT.

The chain employs TRBV4-1 and TRBJ1-1; 7 bases map to TRBD1. The length of the CDR3 is 13 residues. The V gene end was trimmed by 5 bases and the J gene end by 4 bases; junction bases not matched to a gene: 4. CDR1 and CDR2 from the germline V gene are MGHRA and YSYEKL. In nucleotides, the CDR3 is TGCGCCAGCAGCTACAGGGGTGCCACTGAAGCTTTCTTT. Its translation: CASSYRGATEAFF.

The V call is TRBV19, the J call TRBJ1-5; D gene uncertain. The V and J ends lost 5 bases and 2 bases respectively, with 7 bases between them. The CDR3 length is 13 residues. CDR1 and CDR2 (germline): LNHDA, SQIVND (reference sequence). The CDR3: CASSFLGNQPQHF. CDR3 bases: TGTGCCAGTAGTTTCCTAGGCAATCAGCCCCAGCATTTT.

The chain recombines TRBV16 with TRBJ2-5, with 9 bases aligning to TRBD2. V shed 4 bases and J 4 bases; nucleotides not matched to a gene: 10. In germline, CDR1 is KGHSY, CDR2 FQNENV. The length of the CDR3 is 16 residues. The CDR3 DNA reads TGTGCCAGCAGCCGCACCGCTAGCGGGGAAAGAGAGACCCAGTACTTC. It encodes CASSRTASGERETQYF.

This clone was counted once. The gene calls are TRBV28 and TRBJ2-1; D call uncertain. Trimming left V 2 bases short and J 0 bases short, with 8 bases between. Per the germline V gene, CDR1 is MDHEN and CDR2 is SYDVKM. The CDR3 is 15 amino acids. The CDR3 loop reads CASSLEESSYNEQFF. CDR3 nucleotides: TGTGCCAGCAGTTTAGAAGAGAGCTCCTACAATGAGCAGTTCTTC.

The CDR3: CAITGTGAGNYGYTF. CDR3 sequence (DNA): TGTGCCATCACCGGGACAGGGGCCGGTAACTATGGCTACACCTTC. This chain uses TRBV10-3 with TRBJ1-2; 10 bases fit TRBD1. The junction had 6 bases not matched to a gene; V was cut back by 7 bases and J by 1 base. The CDR3 is made up of 15 amino acids. Germline V gene data show CDR1 as ENHRY and CDR2 as SYGVKD.

J is TRBJ1-5 and V is TRBV10-3; TRBD1 agrees at 10 bases. Germline-derived CDR1 and CDR2 are ENHRY and SYGVKD. The ends lost 8 bases at V and 4 bases at J; junction bases unmatched: 2. The CDR3 is 13 amino acids. CDR3 bases: TGTGCCATCCGGGACAGGGGAAATCAGCCCCAGCATTTT. Its translation: CAIRDRGNQPQHF.

This chain joins TRBV6-2 or TRBV6-3 and TRBJ1-5; 10 nucleotides agree with TRBD1. Per germline, CDR1 MNHEY and CDR2 SVGEGT. Trimming removed 3 bases from V and 6 bases from J; junction bases left unmatched: 5. The CDR3 sequence is 15 residues long. The CDR3 nucleotides read TGTGCCAGCAGTTATCCCGGACAGGGGGGTCAGCCCCAGCATTTT. Translating gives CASSYPGQGGQPQHF.

The chain joins TRBV7-8 to TRBJ1-5, with 10 bases fitting TRBD1. The germline V gene has CDR1 SGHVS and CDR2 FQNEAQ. The CDR3 has 13 residues. The J segment lost 1 base and the V segment lost 10 bases, leaving 1 base of the junction unmatched. The CDR3 region has the DNA TGTGCCAAGGGACAGGGGAGCAATCAGCCCCAGCATTTT. Its translation: CAKGQGSNQPQHF.

The CDR3 bases are TGTGCCAGCAGCTTCCCCGAGCACAGTTCTAGCACAGATACGCAGTATTTT. It yields the protein CASSFPEHSSSTDTQYF. This chain joins TRBV7-9 and TRBJ2-3; unclear D gene. Germline V CDR1 and CDR2: SEHNR, FQNEAQ (reference sequence). The CDR3 length is 17 residues. The V gene lost 3 bases and the J gene lost 0 bases, with 16 bases spanning the gap. The full variable domain, rest sourced from reference TRBV7-9 and TRBJ2-3, is DTGVSQNPRHKITKRGQNVTFRCDPISEHNRLYWYRQTLGQGPEFLTYFQNEAQLEKSRLLSDRFSAERPKGSFSTLEIQRTEQGDSAMYLCASSFPEHSSSTDTQYFGPGTRLTVL.

This chain joins TRBV5-1 and TRBJ2-7, with 8 bases identical to TRBD1. This CDR3 is built from 15 residues. Germline-derived CDR1 and CDR2 are SGHRS and YFSETQ. V shed 3 bases and J 0 bases; nucleotides not matched to a gene: 5. This CDR3 is CASSSPGTGSYEQYF. The DNA of the CDR3 is TGCGCCAGCAGCTCCCCCGGGACAGGCTCCTACGAGCAGTACTTC.

The V gene is TRBV15, the J gene TRBJ2-1; 9 positions match TRBD2. Unmatched junction bases numbered 9, after V lost 0 bases and J lost 3 bases. The CDR3 totals 18 residues. Germline V CDR1 and CDR2: LNHNV, YYDKDF (reference sequence). The CDR3 nucleotides read TGTGCCACCAGCAGAGATCTCCAAGCGGGGGGCGACTACAATGAGCAGTTCTTC. This sequence encodes CATSRDLQAGGDYNEQFF.

For this clone: This sample also contains other DNA sequences that code for the same CDR3. The chain has TRBV9 and TRBJ2-1; 10 bases are a match to TRBD2. Germline V gene sequence: CDR1 SGDLS, CDR2 YYNGEE. CDR3 length: 16 amino acids. The V and J ends lost 0 bases and 3 bases, in that order; junction bases with no gene match: 3. The CDR3 loop is CASSVDPSGGYNEQFF. The CDR3 region has the DNA TGTGCCAGCAGCGTAGACCCTAGCGGGGGCTACAATGAGCAGTTCTTC.

V gene TRBV9 combines with J gene TRBJ2-1; TRBD1 matches at 8 bases. The length of the CDR3 is 14 residues. Germline lookup yields CDR1 SGDLS and CDR2 YYNGEE. V lost 5 bases to trimming and J lost 1 base; unmatched junction nucleotides: 2. CDR3 protein: CASSTGGSYNEQFF. The CDR3 nucleotides are TGTGCCAGCAGTACAGGGGGATCCTACAATGAGCAGTTCTTC.

This clone was counted once. This chain joins TRBV19 and TRBJ1-2; weak D call: TRBD1 (5 bases). Trimming stripped 7 bases from V and 4 bases from J, with 19 bases between. CDR3 size: 15 residues. Germline V gives CDR1 LNHDA, CDR2 SQIVND (reference sequence). The CDR3 loop reads CASTEVGASSYGYTF. CDR3 nucleotide sequence: TGTGCCAGTACCGAGGTAGGGGCCTCAAGCTATGGCTACACCTTC.

This clone was counted once. J is TRBJ2-5 and V is TRBV9; D is perhaps TRBD1 (7 bases). The CDR3 has 14 residues. Germline V lookup: CDR1 SGDLS, CDR2 YYNGEE. V shed 3 bases and J shed 1 base, with 10 bases lying between them. The CDR3 loop reads CASSAGGLQETQYF. As DNA, the CDR3 is TGTGCCAGCAGCGCAGGGGGGCTCCAAGAGACCCAGTACTTC.

This chain connects TRBV6-6 to TRBJ2-5, with a weak D call TRBD2 (6 bases). The V gene's germline CDR1 is MNHNY and CDR2 SVGAGI (reference sequence). The CDR3 runs 15 residues. Trimming took 0 bases from V and 5 from J, leaving 13 bases between them. The CDR3 coding sequence is TGTGCCAGCAGTTACTCGATTGGTGGGGGGGAGACCCAGTACTTC. This sequence encodes CASSYSIGGGETQYF.

This chain's CDR3 is CASSYDRGIYGYTF. CDR3 sequence (DNA): TGTGCCAGCAGTTACGACAGGGGCATCTATGGCTACACCTTC. J is TRBJ1-2 and V is TRBV7-9; the match to TRBD1 covers 8 bases. The junction had 7 bases not matched to a gene; V was cut back by 6 bases and J by 4 bases. This CDR3 region has 14 residues. Germline CDR1 reads SEHNR; CDR2 reads FQNEAQ (reference sequence).

This rearrangement joins TRBV15 to TRBJ2-2; 10 bases map to TRBD1. V lost 5 bases, J lost 0 bases, and 9 bases stayed unmatched. Germline assignment: CDR1 LNHNV and CDR2 YYDKDF (reference sequence). The CDR3 totals 18 residues. The CDR3, as DNA: TGTGCCACCAGCCGAGGACAGGGGGAACGAGCGAACACCGGGGAGCTGTTTTTT. Protein sequence: CATSRGQGERANTGELFF.

The genes are TRBV6-6 and TRBJ1-5; possibly TRBD1 for D (6 bases). The germline V gene has CDR1 MNHNY and CDR2 SVGAGI (reference sequence). V lost 5 bases to trimming and J lost 4 bases, with 33 bases between them. The CDR3 contains 21 residues. The CDR3, as DNA: TGTGCCAGCAGTCACCCTCCGGGACAAGGTCATCTGGTACCTCGAAATCAGCCCCAGCATTTT. This encodes CASSHPPGQGHLVPRNQPQHF.

The rearrangement joins TRBV10-3 to TRBJ1-2; possible D gene TRBD1, 5 bases. The CDR3 spans 14 residues. CDR1 is ENHRY, CDR2 SYGVKD, per germline. V lost 7 bases to trimming and J lost 4 bases, with 16 bases between them. As DNA, the CDR3 is TGTGCCATCACCCCTGGGGGAGGGATCTATGGCTACACCTTC. This translates into CAITPGGGIYGYTF.